This T cell receptor (beta chain) was sequenced in a study of type 1 and type 2 diabetes patients. Study overall: CD4+ or CD8+ T cells were positively selected from PBMCs with microbeads.

In the case of this clonotype: The antigen remains unidentified.

Other autoimmune diseases and infections within the past four weeks excluded donors. PCR was run on genomic DNA. The TCR beta CDR3 region was amplified using 30 forward and 13 reverse primers. MiXCR, run by TCRdb on the multiplex PCR reads, gives a single entry per CDR3 protein. The sample includes 270,000 or so distinct CDR3 sequences, around 47% of them seen just once. Notes on the study in general: V and J gene usage correlated at about 0.97 between type 2 diabetes and control samples. Some expanded clones seen only in T1D might occur in additional T2D or control samples.

V dropped 1 base and J dropped 0 bases, with 10 bases sitting between them. Germline loops: CDR1 LNHDA, CDR2 SQIVND (reference sequence). The CDR3 totals 15 residues. The origin of this receptor is a man between 18 and 35 years old with type 2 diabetes. The chain recombines TRBV19 with TRBJ2-7; D gene uncertain. Sequenced input: peripheral blood mononuclear cells (PBMCs). The CDR3 loop is CASSIGTSTSYEQYF. In DNA, the CDR3 is TGTGCCAGTAGTATAGGCACCTCTACCTCCTACGAGCAGTACTTC.